The rows below give T cell receptor beta chains drawn from one sample of a study of cytomegalovirus exposure and HLA in healthy donors. Produced via immunoSEQ multiplex PCR; TCRdb's table is partial and in-frame only. The table shows about 180,000 clones, with around three quarters occurring only once. The sample taken for sequencing was PBMCs. All receptors derive from a woman in her 30s in good health and CMV-seropositive. Each CDR3 is given with its conserved first and last residue. A row's size may be missing; if present it is once, few, many or a size class.

V gene: TRBV2
CDR3 length: 15
clone size: few
J gene: TRBJ2-7
CDR3 protein: CASRPPGQGRYEQYF

V gene: TRBV27
CDR3 length: 16
clone size: NA
J gene: TRBJ2-7
CDR3 protein: CASSPSPGQGVFEQYF

V gene: TRBV5-5
CDR3 length: 15
clone size: NA
J gene: TRBJ2-7
CDR3 protein: CASSLAGTSFYEQYF

V gene: TRBV6-4
CDR3 length: 15
clone size: NA
J gene: TRBJ2-3
CDR3 protein: CASSSGGGSPGTQYF

V gene: TRBV29-1
CDR3 length: 14
clone size: NA
J gene: TRBJ2-2
CDR3 protein: CSVPGLFNTGELFF

V gene: TRBV7-9
CDR3 length: 11
clone size: NA
J gene: TRBJ2-7
CDR3 protein: CASSFADEQYF

V gene: TRBV18
CDR3 length: 14
clone size: once
J gene: TRBJ2-7
CDR3 protein: CASSPGSGAYEQYF

V gene: TRBV13
CDR3 length: 14
clone size: NA
J gene: TRBJ1-2
CDR3 protein: CASSLDRGNYGYTF

V gene: TRBV5-6
CDR3 length: 15
clone size: once
J gene: TRBJ2-1
CDR3 protein: CASSAKFDRSYEQFF

V gene: TRBV5-1
CDR3 length: 14
clone size: NA
J gene: TRBJ2-2
CDR3 protein: CASGALTNTGELFF

V gene: TRBV11-3
CDR3 length: 18
clone size: few
J gene: TRBJ2-3
CDR3 protein: CASSFTGRLAGSSDTQYF